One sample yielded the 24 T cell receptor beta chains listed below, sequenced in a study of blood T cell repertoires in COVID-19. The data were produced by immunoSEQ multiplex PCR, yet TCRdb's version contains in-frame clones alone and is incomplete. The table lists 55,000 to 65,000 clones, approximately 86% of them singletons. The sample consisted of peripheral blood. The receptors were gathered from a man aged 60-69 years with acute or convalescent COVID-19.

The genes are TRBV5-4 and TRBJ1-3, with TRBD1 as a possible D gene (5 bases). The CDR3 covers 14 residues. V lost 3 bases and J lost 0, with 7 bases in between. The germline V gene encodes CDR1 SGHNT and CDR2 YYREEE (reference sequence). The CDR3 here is CASSSRASGNTIYF. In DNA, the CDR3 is TGTGCCAGCAGCTCCAGGGCCTCTGGAAACACCATATATTTT. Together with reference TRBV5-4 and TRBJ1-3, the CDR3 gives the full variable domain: ETGVTQSPTHLIKTRGQQVTLRCSSQSGHNTVSWYQQALGQGPQFIFQYYREEENGRGNFPPRFSGLQFPNYSSELNVNALELDDSALYLCASSSRASGNTIYFGEGSWLTVV.

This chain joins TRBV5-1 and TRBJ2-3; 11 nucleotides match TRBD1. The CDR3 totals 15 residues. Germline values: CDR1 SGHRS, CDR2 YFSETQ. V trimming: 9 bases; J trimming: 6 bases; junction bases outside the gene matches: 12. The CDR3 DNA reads TGCGCCACTTCGACCGGGACAGGGGGAAGCGATACGCAGTATTTT. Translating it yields CATSTGTGGSDTQYF.

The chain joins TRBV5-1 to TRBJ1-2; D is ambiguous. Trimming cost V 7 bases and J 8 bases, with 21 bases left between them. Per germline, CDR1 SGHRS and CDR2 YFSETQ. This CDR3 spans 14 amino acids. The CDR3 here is CASGGQVDYGGYTF. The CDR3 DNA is TGCGCCAGCGGCGGGCAGGTAGACTATGGAGGCTACACCTTC.

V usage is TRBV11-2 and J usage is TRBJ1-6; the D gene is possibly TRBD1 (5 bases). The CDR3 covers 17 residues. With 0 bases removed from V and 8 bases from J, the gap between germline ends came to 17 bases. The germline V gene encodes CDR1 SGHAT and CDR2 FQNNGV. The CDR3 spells CASSLDRLDGDYSPLHF. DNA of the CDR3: TGTGCCAGCAGCTTAGATAGGTTGGACGGGGACTATTCACCCCTCCACTTT.

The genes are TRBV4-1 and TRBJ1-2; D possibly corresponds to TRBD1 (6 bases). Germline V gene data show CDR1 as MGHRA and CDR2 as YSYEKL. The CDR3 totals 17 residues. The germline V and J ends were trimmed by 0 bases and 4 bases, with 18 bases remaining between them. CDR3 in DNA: TGCGCCAGCAGCCAAGAGCTCAGGGGTAGGGCGGGCTATGGCTACACCTTC. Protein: CASSQELRGRAGYGYTF.

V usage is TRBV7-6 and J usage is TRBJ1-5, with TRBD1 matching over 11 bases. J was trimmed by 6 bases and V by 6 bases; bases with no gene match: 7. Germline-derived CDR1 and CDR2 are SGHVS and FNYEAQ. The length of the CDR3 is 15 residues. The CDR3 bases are TGTGCCAGCAGTTTGGTGGGACAGGGGGGTCAGCCCCAGCATTTT. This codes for CASSLVGQGGQPQHF.

CDR3 DNA sequence: TGTGCCAGTAATACAGGGTGGAGCGAGCAGTACTTC. This sequence encodes CASNTGWSEQYF. The chain combines TRBV7-9 with TRBJ2-7, with D perhaps TRBD1 (6 bases). The CDR3 sequence is 12 residues long. V shed 9 bases and J shed 6 bases, with 15 bases lying between them. In germline, CDR1 is SEHNR, CDR2 FQNEAQ (reference sequence). The entire variable domain, with the rest obtained from reference TRBV7-9 and TRBJ2-7, is as follows: DTGVSQNPRHKITKRGQNVTFRCDPISEHNRLYWYRQTLGQGPEFLTYFQNEAQLEKSRLLSDRFSAERPKGSFSTLEIQRTEQGDSAMYLCASNTGWSEQYFGPGTRLTVT.

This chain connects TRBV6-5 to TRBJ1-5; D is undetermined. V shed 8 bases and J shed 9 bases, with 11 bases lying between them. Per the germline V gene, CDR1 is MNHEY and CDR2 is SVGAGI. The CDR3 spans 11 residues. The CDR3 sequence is CASSAQRPQHF. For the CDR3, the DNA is TGTGCCAGCTCGGCCCAGCGGCCCCAGCATTTT.

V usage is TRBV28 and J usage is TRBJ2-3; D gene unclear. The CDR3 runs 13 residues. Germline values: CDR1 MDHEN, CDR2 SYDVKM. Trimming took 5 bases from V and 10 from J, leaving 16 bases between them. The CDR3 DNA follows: TGTGCCAGCAGTCCCTTTGAGAGACTTGCGCAGTATTTT. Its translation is CASSPFERLAQYF.

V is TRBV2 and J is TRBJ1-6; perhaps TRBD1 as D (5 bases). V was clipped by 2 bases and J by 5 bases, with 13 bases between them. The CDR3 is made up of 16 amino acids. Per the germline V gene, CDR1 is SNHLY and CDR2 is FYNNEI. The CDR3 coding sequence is TGTGCCAGCAGTGAATGGCAGACAGAGAATAATTCACCCCTCCACTTT. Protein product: CASSEWQTENNSPLHF.

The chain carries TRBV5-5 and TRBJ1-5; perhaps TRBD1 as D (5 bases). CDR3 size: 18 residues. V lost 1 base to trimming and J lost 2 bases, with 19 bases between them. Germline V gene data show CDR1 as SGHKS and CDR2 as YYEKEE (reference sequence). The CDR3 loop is CASSLPPRGGDGNQPQHF. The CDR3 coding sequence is TGTGCCAGCAGCTTGCCGCCCCGGGGGGGGGACGGCAATCAGCCCCAGCATTTT.

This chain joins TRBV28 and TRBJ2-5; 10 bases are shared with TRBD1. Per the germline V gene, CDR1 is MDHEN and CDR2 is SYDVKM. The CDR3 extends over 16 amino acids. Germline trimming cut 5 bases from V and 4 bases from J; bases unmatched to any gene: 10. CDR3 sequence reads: CASSIEIGQGGETQYF. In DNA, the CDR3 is TGTGCCAGCAGTATCGAAATCGGACAGGGGGGAGAGACCCAGTACTTC.

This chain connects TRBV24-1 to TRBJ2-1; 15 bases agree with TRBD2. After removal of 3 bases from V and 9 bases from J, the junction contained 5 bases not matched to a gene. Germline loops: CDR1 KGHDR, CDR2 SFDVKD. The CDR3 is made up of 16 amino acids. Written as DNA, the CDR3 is TGTGCCACCAGTGATCCTGGACTAGCGGGAGGGGGTGAGCAGTTCTTC. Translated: CATSDPGLAGGGEQFF.

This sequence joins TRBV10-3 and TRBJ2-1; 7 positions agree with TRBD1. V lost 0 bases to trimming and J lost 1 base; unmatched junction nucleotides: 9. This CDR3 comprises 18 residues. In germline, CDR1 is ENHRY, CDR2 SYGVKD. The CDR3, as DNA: TGTGCCATCAGTGAGTCGGGCCTGGGACAGCGGTCCTACAATGAGCAGTTCTTC. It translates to CAISESGLGQRSYNEQFF.

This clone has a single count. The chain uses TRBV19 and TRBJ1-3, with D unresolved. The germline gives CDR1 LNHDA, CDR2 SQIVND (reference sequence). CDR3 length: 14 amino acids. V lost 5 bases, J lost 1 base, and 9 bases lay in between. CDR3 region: CASSPRVSGNTIYF. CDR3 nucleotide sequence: TGTGCCAGTAGTCCTCGGGTTTCTGGAAACACCATATATTTT.

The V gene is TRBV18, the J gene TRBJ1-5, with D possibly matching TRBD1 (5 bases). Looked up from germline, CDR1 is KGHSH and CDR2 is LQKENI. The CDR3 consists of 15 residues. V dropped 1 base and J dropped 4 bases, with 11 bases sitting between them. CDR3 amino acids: CASSPQQGLNQPQHF. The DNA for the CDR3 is TGTGCCAGCTCACCACAGCAGGGTTTAAATCAGCCCCAGCATTTT.

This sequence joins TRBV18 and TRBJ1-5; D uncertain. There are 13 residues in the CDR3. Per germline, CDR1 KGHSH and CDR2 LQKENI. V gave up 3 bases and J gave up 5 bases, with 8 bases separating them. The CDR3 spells CASSPGRDQPQHF. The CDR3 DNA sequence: TGTGCCAGCTCACCGGGGAGGGATCAGCCCCAGCATTTT. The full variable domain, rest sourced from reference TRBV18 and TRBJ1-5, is NAGVMQNPRHLVRRRGQEARLRCSPMKGHSHVYWYRQLPEEGLKFMVYLQKENIIDESGMPKERFSAEFPKEGPSILRIQQVVRGDSAAYFCASSPGRDQPQHFGDGTRLSIL.

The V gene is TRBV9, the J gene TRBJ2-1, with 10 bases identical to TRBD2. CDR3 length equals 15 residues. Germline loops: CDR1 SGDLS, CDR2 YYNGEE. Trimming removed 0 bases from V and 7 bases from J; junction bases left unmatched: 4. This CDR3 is CASSVVSSGRNEQFF. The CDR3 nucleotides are TGTGCCAGCAGCGTAGTCTCTAGCGGGAGAAATGAGCAGTTCTTC.

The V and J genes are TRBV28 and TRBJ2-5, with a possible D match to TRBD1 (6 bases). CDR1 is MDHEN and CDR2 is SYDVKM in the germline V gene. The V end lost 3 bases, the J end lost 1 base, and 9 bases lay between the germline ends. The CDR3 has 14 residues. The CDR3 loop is CASSLVGAQETQYF. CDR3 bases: TGTGCCAGCAGTTTGGTGGGGGCCCAAGAGACCCAGTACTTC.

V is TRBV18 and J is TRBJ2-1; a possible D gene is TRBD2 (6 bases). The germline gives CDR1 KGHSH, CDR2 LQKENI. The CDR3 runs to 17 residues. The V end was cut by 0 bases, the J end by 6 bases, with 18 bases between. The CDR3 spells CASSPPVSGRRGNEQFF. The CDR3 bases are TGTGCCAGCTCACCACCAGTTAGCGGAAGGCGGGGCAATGAGCAGTTCTTC.

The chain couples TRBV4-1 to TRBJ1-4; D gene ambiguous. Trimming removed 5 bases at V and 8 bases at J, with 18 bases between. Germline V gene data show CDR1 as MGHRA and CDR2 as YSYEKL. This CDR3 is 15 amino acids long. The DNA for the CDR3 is TGCGCCAGCAGCGGAGGCGGATTCCGCTTAGAAAAACTGTTTTTT. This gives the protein CASSGGGFRLEKLFF.

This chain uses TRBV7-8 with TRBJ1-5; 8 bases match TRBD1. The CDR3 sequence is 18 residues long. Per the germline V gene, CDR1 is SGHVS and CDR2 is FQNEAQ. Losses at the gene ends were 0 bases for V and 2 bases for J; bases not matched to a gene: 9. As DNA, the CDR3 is TGTGCCAGCAGCTTAGCCCGGCAGGGGGCAAGTGGCAATCAGCCCCAGCATTTT. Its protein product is CASSLARQGASGNQPQHF. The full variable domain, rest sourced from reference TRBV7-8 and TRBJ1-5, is GAGVSQSPRYKVAKRGQDVALRCDPISGHVSLFWYQQALGQGPEFLTYFQNEAQLDKSGLPSDRFFAERPEGSVSTLKIQRTQQEDSAVYLCASSLARQGASGNQPQHFGDGTRLSIL.

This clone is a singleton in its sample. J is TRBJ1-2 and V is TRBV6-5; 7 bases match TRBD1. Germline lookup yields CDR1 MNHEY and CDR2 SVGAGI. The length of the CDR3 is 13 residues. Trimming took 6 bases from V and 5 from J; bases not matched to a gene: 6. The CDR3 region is CASSHKGQYGYTF. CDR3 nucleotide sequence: TGTGCCAGCAGCCATAAGGGACAGTATGGCTACACCTTC.

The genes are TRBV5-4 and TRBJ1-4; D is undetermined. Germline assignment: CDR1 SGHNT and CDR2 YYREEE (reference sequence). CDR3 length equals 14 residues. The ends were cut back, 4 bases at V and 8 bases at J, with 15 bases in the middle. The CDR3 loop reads CASSVGLVAEKLFF. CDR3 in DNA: TGTGCCAGCAGCGTGGGCCTAGTCGCGGAAAAACTGTTTTTT.